This T cell receptor beta chain derives from a study of vaccination effects on CD4 cells after COVID-19. On this clone: What it recognizes is unknown.

With the ViraFEST assay, the study expanded antigen-specific CD4+ T cells using viral peptide pools, then sequenced them. Isolation of CD4+ T cells took place after around 10 days of culture. Between March and December 2020, the person had a SARS-CoV-2 infection that PCR confirmed. Libraries were prepared by immunoSEQ multiplex PCR; TCRdb keeps only in-frame clonotypes and omits some of them. This table holds over 20,000 clones, 70% to 85% found once. CDR1 and CDR2 from the germline V gene are SGHDT and YYEEEE. The CDR3 has 14 residues. V was shortened by 0 bases and J by 3 bases, with 10 bases between the two germline ends.

The receptor's source is a human donor who had a prior SARS-CoV-2 infection. The chain employs TRBV5-6 and TRBJ2-7; D possibly corresponds to TRBD2 (5 bases). The sample consisted of CD4+ T cells from PBMCs cultured with a peptide pool, taken before COVID-19 vaccination. The CDR3 region has the DNA TGTGCCAGCAGCTTGGTGACGGGAATCTACGAGCAGTACTTC. It translates to CASSLVTGIYEQYF.